This section outlines one T cell receptor (beta chain) sequence together with its context. A few counts support this clone. The clone's antigen remains unknown. The sample holds no much larger clone one base away, and base qualities are not on file. The data were taken from a study of shared clonotypes between healthy human individuals (dated by TCRdb to about 2020). Turning to the overall study: A few men and two women, aged 18 to 49 years, made up the cohort. Per donor, three plates each were used for CD4 naive and CD4 memory, two for CD8 naive, and one for CD8 memory. The study deeply sequenced blood TCR repertoires of five healthy adults to estimate repertoire size and the extent of clonotype sharing between individuals. Different laboratories and diverse techniques were used to prepare libraries and sequence TCR repertoires, to increase sequencing depth and limit assay-specific biases. Leukapheresis yielded between about 0.85 and 10 billion PBMCs per donor.

Using the deep immunoSEQ assay, multiplex PCR amplified TCR CDR3 regions from genomic DNA. Extracted genomic DNA from each cell subset was distributed evenly across all wells of several immunoSEQ 96-well plates, and each plate was treated as a replicate. For sorted subsets, approximately 200 ng of genomic DNA, equivalent to tens of thousands of T cell genomes, went into each replicate PCR. Purified libraries were measured with a Qubit 3.0 fluorometer, size-checked on a Bioanalyzer 2100, and measured again with the KAPA Library Quantification kit. Every immunoSEQ 96-well plate was sequenced on a dedicated single-read 150-cycle Illumina NextSeq 550 flow cell. The authors processed their data as follows. Because the immunoSEQ output held only junctional sequences and lacked quality scores, the filtering could not match the filtering applied to full-length reads. To assign V/J genes and CDR3, sequences were annotated using PyIR, a Python wrapper for IgBLAST v1.9, with IMGT germline references. Reads with weak V/J assignments (E-value above 1e-6), missing CDR3, stop codons, out-of-frame junctions, or ambiguous translated residues were removed. V3J clonotypes were defined as sequences sharing an identical inferred V gene, J gene, and CDR3 amino acid sequence. The percentage overlap between two repertoires was calculated by dividing the number of shared unique clonotypes by the size of the smaller repertoire. Richness of each repertoire was evaluated using RTK rarefaction, the Chao1 estimator, and Recon v2.1 estimates of unobserved clonotypes. Generation probabilities were computed with OLGA for all TCRbeta clonotypes obtained by the gDNA method from four donors. This is the immuneACCESS table as TCRdb keeps it, with only in-frame sequences that have V and J called. A part of the clones is gone; compared with another copy, unresolved V genes explain less than half, and the rest is unexplained. The DNA gave D and trimming, while V, J and clone size come from that table. The sample table holds about 2.2 million clones, of which approximately 94% were seen once. Roughly 1.7% of the sample is in the top ten clones.

For CDR1 and CDR2, the germline V gene lists ENHRY and SYGVKD. The CDR3 holds 12 amino acids from the cysteine to the phenylalanine. Left in the record is the CDR3 DNA by itself, 36 bases read in frame from the first base. Cut back by 6 bases and 3 bases, the V and J ends lie 5 bases apart. General study outcomes and caveats: Only blood was sampled, and tissue TCR repertoires likely differ from those in blood. Compared with non-shared clonotypes, clonotypes shared by all four sorted-subset donors had higher generation probabilities. Pairwise subsampling indicated that sequencing depth was expected to affect the degree of clonotype sharing among donors. Larger estimated clonotype richness was generally found for naive subsets than for memory subsets. The small number of donors limited the genetic and exposure-history diversity represented. Even with the large sequencing depth, rarefaction of the sorted-subset datasets indicated that sequencing was incomplete. Sharing across several donors was observed for approximately 4.6% of naive CD4, over 3% of naive CD8, roughly 2.4% of memory CD4, and about 0.38% of memory CD8 clonotypes.

CD8 naive samples were obtained by positive selection for CCR7 among CD45RO-negative cells, yielding a CD45RA+CCR7+ population from which TemRA cells were excluded. Healthy HIV-negative adults with no recently reported acute infections or vaccinations were included as donors. Every donor was a Caucasian adult living in Nashville, Tennessee, USA. After blood collection by leukapheresis, PBMCs were isolated using Ficoll-Histopaque density gradient centrifugation and then cryopreserved in the vapor phase of liquid nitrogen. Analytical flow cytometry was used to check the purity and quantity of each magnetically sorted T cell population. Genomic DNA was isolated from every sorted fraction and measured by UV absorbance on a Nanodrop 2000c.

Sequencing used naive CD8+ T cells from PBMCs. The label giving this sample's cell subset or site can be read as: CD45RA+CCR7+. The chain is made from TRBV10-3 and TRBJ2-2, with the D gene call left open. The sequence derives from a man in his late teens or twenties in good health. Some clones in this sample may be carry-over from other donors' samples. The CDR3 protein: CAIRGDTGELFF. The nucleotide sequence is given as TGTGCCATCAGGGGCGACACCGGGGAGCTGTTTTTT.